What follows are 25 T cell receptor beta chains derived from one specimen sequenced in a study of OX40 agonist ivuxolimab in advanced cancers. The repertoire was sequenced with immunoSEQ multiplex PCR; TCRdb's copy has only in-frame clones and lacks some. Among under 100,000 clones listed, roughly 90% were seen once. Here the sequenced sample was CD4+ or CD8+ T cells sorted from blood, taken in a trial of the OX40 agonist ivuxolimab. The receptors come from an adult with an advanced solid tumor such as melanoma, head and neck, liver or kidney cancer.

The chain employs TRBV5-1 and TRBJ1-5; tentative D call: TRBD1 (5 bases). CDR1 and CDR2 (germline): SGHRS, YFSETQ. The CDR3 is 14 amino acids. V was cut by 2 bases and J by 3 bases, with 9 bases left in between. The CDR3 protein is CASSFEGNNQPQHF. CDR3 DNA sequence: TGCGCCAGCAGCTTTGAGGGGAACAATCAGCCCCAGCATTTT.

The chain is built from TRBV10-2 and TRBJ2-7, with D possibly called TRBD1 or TRBD2 (6 bases each). Trimming removed 0 bases at V and 2 bases at J, with 8 bases between. This CDR3 has 14 residues. The germline gives CDR1 WSHSY, CDR2 SAAADI. In DNA form, the CDR3 reads TGCGCCAGCAGTGAGTCGGGGGGCGCCTACGAGCAGTACTTC. It specifies CASSESGGAYEQYF.

The genes are TRBV5-1 and TRBJ1-3, with no clear D. CDR3 length equals 13 residues. V lost 2 bases and J lost 2, with 5 bases in between. Germline assignment: CDR1 SGHRS and CDR2 YFSETQ. DNA of the CDR3: TGCGCCAGCAGCTTACAACCTGGAAACACCATATATTTT. Protein: CASSLQPGNTIYF.

The rearrangement links TRBV27 to TRBJ1-6; D ambiguous. CDR3 length: 17 residues. The germline gives CDR1 MNHEY, CDR2 SMNVEV (reference sequence). Trimming stripped 2 bases from V and 0 bases from J, with 11 bases between. This chain's CDR3 is CASSLLGRSSYNSPLHF. CDR3 DNA sequence: TGTGCCAGCAGTTTACTCGGCAGGAGCTCCTATAATTCACCCCTCCACTTT.

The genes are TRBV19 and TRBJ2-7; 11 bases agree with TRBD1. The CDR3 runs to 15 residues. The J segment lost 2 bases and the V segment lost 6 bases, leaving 6 bases of the junction unmatched. Germline CDR1 reads LNHDA; CDR2 reads SQIVND (reference sequence). The CDR3 is CASSPGQGAAYEQYF. The CDR3, as DNA: TGTGCCAGTAGCCCAGGACAGGGGGCTGCCTACGAGCAGTACTTC.

The CDR3 nucleotides are TGTGCCAGCGGACAGGGCTCAATGGCTTTCTTT. It encodes CASGQGSMAFF. The chain combines TRBV2 with TRBJ1-1; 8 positions match TRBD1. CDR1 is SNHLY and CDR2 is FYNNEI in the germline V gene. This CDR3 spans 11 amino acids. V was clipped by 8 bases and J by 11 bases; unmatched bases: 7.

This clone was found once. The chain employs TRBV10-2 and TRBJ2-1; 7 bases align to TRBD2. With 6 bases clipped from V and 5 bases from J, the junction kept 4 bases outside the gene matches. The CDR3 has 13 amino acids. The germline V gene has CDR1 WSHSY and CDR2 SAAADI. The CDR3 spells CASRVAGNNEQFF. The CDR3 region has the DNA TGCGCCAGCAGGGTAGCGGGTAACAATGAGCAGTTCTTC.

This chain uses TRBV6-5 with TRBJ2-7; D is uncertain. The V gene lost 0 bases and the J gene lost 1 base, with 4 bases spanning the gap. Looked up from germline, CDR1 is MNHEY and CDR2 is SVGAGI. The CDR3 is made up of 13 amino acids. The CDR3 reads CASSYSGSYEQYF. The CDR3 bases are TGTGCCAGCAGTTACTCCGGGTCCTACGAGCAGTACTTC.

The chain's CDR3 is CATSRAPTGGETQYF. The CDR3 coding sequence is TGTGCCACCAGCAGAGCCCCGACAGGGGGGGAGACCCAGTACTTC. This chain connects TRBV15 to TRBJ2-5; 9 positions match TRBD1. This CDR3 has 15 residues. Germline loops: CDR1 LNHNV, CDR2 YYDKDF (reference sequence). Trimming took 1 base from V and 5 from J; bases not matched to a gene: 5.

The chain carries TRBV12-1 and TRBJ1-5. TRBV12-1 is a pseudogene locus. CDR3 length equals 17 residues. The CDR3 here is CASSPRRNYESNQPQHF. The CDR3 DNA follows: TGTGCCAGCAGCCCTAGGCGGAACTATGAAAGCAATCAGCCCCAGCATTTT.

The V and J genes are TRBV7-6 and TRBJ2-5; D unclear. Per germline, CDR1 SGHVS and CDR2 FNYEAQ. CDR3 length: 13 residues. V was pared by 2 bases and J by 5 bases, with 9 bases between. CDR3 protein: CASSLFFSETQYF. For the CDR3, the DNA is TGTGCCAGCAGCTTATTTTTTTCCGAGACCCAGTACTTC.

The rearrangement uses TRBV5-4 and TRBJ1-1, with TRBD1 as a possible D gene (5 bases). V was pared by 0 bases and J by 1 base, with 7 bases between. The CDR3 has 14 residues. In germline, CDR1 is SGHNT, CDR2 YYREEE (reference sequence). The CDR3 DNA sequence: TGTGCCAGCAGCTTGGGACAGACGAACACTGAAGCTTTCTTT. As protein: CASSLGQTNTEAFF.

This rearrangement joins TRBV5-1 to TRBJ2-1; possibly TRBD2 for D (6 bases). Deletions cut 1 base from V and 7 bases from J, with 15 bases between. The CDR3 loop spans 15 amino acids. Germline V gives CDR1 SGHRS, CDR2 YFSETQ. The CDR3 sequence is CASSLTGGLPNEQFF. CDR3 DNA: TGCGCCAGCAGCTTGACTGGAGGGTTGCCGAATGAGCAGTTCTTC.

This clone has more than one count but fewer than ten. J is TRBJ1-6 and V is TRBV7-3, with TRBD1 matching 7 bases. The CDR3 has 15 amino acids. Germline values: CDR1 SGHTA, CDR2 FQGTGA. The V segment lost 3 bases and the J segment 9 bases; nucleotides outside the gene matches: 8. The chain's CDR3 is CASSFRQGGLSPLHF. In DNA form, the CDR3 reads TGTGCCAGCAGCTTCCGACAGGGAGGGCTTTCACCCCTCCACTTT.

The genes are TRBV9 and TRBJ2-7; D remains ambiguous. CDR1 and CDR2 (germline): SGDLS, YYNGEE. Trimming shortened V by 0 bases and J by 0 bases, and 7 bases separated the two germline ends. The CDR3 contains 14 residues. This chain's CDR3 is CASSVGPSSYEQYF. The CDR3 DNA reads as TGTGCCAGCAGCGTAGGACCCAGCTCCTACGAGCAGTACTTC.

The V gene is TRBV6-5, the J gene TRBJ1-3; D ambiguous. This CDR3 is 16 amino acids long. CDR1 and CDR2 from the germline V gene are MNHEY and SVGAGI. V was cut by 0 bases and J by 4 bases, with 13 bases left in between. The CDR3 spells CASSYSRGSIGNTIYF. For the CDR3, the DNA is TGTGCCAGCAGTTACTCCCGAGGCAGCATCGGAAACACCATATATTTT.

The rearrangement joins TRBV6-1 to TRBJ2-3, with D unresolved. The CDR3 consists of 13 residues. Germline V gene lookup returns CDR1 MNHNS and CDR2 SASEGT. The ends were cut back, 4 bases at V and 4 bases at J, with 9 bases in the middle. The CDR3 sequence: CASSVRRSDTQYF. The CDR3 DNA reads as TGTGCCAGCAGTGTTCGGCGGTCAGATACGCAGTATTTT.

This clone has only one observation. The chain joins TRBV27 to TRBJ2-3; D possibly corresponds to TRBD2 (5 bases). The length of the CDR3 is 13 residues. V lost 5 bases and J 2 bases, leaving 8 bases between the germline ends. From germline, CDR1 is MNHEY and CDR2 SMNVEV (reference sequence). The CDR3 DNA reads TGTGCCAGCAGTCGACTAACCACAGATACGCAGTATTTT. It codes for CASSRLTTDTQYF.

The rearrangement uses TRBV9 and TRBJ1-4; the D is unclear. Germline loops: CDR1 SGDLS, CDR2 YYNGEE. There are 15 residues in the CDR3. Trimming cost V 3 bases and J 8 bases, with 17 bases left between them. The CDR3 nucleotides are TGTGCCAGCAGCGGCGGCTCACGGCTTGGGGAAAAACTGTTTTTT. As protein: CASSGGSRLGEKLFF.

The chain links TRBV27 to TRBJ1-4; 10 bases map to TRBD1. This CDR3 spans 16 amino acids. Per germline, CDR1 MNHEY and CDR2 SMNVEV (reference sequence). The V and J ends lost 5 bases and 12 bases, in that order; junction bases with no gene match: 15. The CDR3 loop is CASSNQKAGQGKELFF. The DNA for the CDR3 is TGTGCCAGCAGTAACCAGAAAGCGGGACAGGGGAAGGAACTGTTTTTT.

The rearrangement uses TRBV30 and TRBJ1-1; D is undetermined. Trimming removed 1 base at V and 0 bases at J, with 6 bases between. Germline assignment: CDR1 GTSNPN and CDR2 SVGIG (reference sequence). The CDR3 sequence is 13 residues long. The CDR3 here is CAWSEQLNTEAFF. CDR3 DNA sequence: TGTGCCTGGAGTGAGCAGTTGAACACTGAAGCTTTCTTT. Looking up the rest from reference TRBV30 and TRBJ1-1 gives the full variable domain: SQTIHQWPATLVQPVGSPLSLECTVEGTSNPNLYWYRQAAGRGLQLLFYSVGIGQISSEVPQNLSASRPQDRQFILSSKKLLLSDSGFYLCAWSEQLNTEAFFGQGTRLTVV.

This rearrangement joins TRBV5-1 to TRBJ1-1; 9 bases map to TRBD1. V trimming: 4 bases; J trimming: 3 bases; junction bases outside the gene matches: 4. The CDR3 length is 14 residues. The V gene's germline CDR1 is SGHRS and CDR2 YFSETQ. DNA of the CDR3: TGCGCCAGCAGCCCGGACAGGGGAGACACTGAAGCTTTCTTT. Amino acids: CASSPDRGDTEAFF.

In its sample, this clone was seen once. The CDR3 protein is CAWSTGLAFTDTQYF. CDR3 nucleotides: TGTGCCTGGAGTACGGGACTAGCGTTCACAGATACGCAGTATTTT. V gene TRBV30 combines with J gene TRBJ2-3; 10 bases map to TRBD2. This CDR3 is built from 15 residues. With V trimmed by 2 bases and J by 2 bases, 4 bases remained unmatched. Germline V gene lookup returns CDR1 GTSNPN and CDR2 SVGIG (reference sequence).

The chain employs TRBV9 and TRBJ2-5; D remains unclear. The CDR3 spans 12 residues. Trimming shortened V by 3 bases and J by 5 bases, and 8 bases separated the two germline ends. Germline CDR1 is SGDLS and CDR2 is YYNGEE. The CDR3 here is CASSGYGETQYF. CDR3 in DNA: TGTGCCAGCAGCGGGTACGGGGAGACCCAGTACTTC.

This sequence joins TRBV9 and TRBJ1-2; unclear D gene. CDR1 is SGDLS and CDR2 is YYNGEE in the germline V gene. The CDR3 covers 17 residues. The V gene lost 4 bases and the J gene lost 3 bases, with 22 bases spanning the gap. CDR3 bases: TGTGCCAGCAGCCCCCCCCAAGGGTTGAAAAGTTACTATGGCTACACCTTC. It specifies CASSPPQGLKSYYGYTF.